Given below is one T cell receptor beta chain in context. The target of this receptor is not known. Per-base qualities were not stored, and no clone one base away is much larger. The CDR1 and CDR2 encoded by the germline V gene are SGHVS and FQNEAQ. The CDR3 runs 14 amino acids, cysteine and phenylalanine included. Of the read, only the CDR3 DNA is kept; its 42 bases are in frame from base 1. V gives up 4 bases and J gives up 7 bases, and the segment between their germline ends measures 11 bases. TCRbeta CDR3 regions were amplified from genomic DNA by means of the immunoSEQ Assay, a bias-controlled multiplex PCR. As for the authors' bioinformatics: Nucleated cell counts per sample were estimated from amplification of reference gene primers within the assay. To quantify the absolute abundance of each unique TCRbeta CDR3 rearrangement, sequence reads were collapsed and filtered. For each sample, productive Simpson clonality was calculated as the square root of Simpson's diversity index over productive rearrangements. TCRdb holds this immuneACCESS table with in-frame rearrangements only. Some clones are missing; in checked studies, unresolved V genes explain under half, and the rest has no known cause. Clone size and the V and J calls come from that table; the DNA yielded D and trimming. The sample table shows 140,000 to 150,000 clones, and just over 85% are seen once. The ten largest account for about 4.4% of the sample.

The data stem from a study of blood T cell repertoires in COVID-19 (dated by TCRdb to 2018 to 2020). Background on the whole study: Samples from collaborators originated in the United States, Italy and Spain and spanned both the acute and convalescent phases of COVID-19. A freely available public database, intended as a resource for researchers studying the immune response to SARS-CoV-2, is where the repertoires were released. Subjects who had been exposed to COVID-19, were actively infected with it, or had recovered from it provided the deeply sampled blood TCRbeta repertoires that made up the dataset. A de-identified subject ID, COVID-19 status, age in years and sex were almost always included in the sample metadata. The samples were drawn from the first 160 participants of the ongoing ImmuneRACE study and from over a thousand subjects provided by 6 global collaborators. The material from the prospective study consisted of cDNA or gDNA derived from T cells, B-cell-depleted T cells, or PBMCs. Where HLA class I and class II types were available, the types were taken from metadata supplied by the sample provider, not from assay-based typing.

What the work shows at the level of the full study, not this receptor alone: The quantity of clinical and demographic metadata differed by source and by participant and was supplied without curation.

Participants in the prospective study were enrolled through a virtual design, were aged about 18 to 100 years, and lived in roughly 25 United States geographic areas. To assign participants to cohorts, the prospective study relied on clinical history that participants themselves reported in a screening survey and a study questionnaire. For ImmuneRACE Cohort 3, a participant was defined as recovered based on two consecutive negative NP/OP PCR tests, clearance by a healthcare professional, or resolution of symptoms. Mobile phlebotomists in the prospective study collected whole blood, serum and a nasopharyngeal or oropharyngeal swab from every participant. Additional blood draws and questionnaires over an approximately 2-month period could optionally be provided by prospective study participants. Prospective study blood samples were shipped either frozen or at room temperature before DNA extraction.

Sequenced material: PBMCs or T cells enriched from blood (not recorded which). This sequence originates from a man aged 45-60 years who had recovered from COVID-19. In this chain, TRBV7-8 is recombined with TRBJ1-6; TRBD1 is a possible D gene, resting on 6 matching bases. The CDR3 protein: CASSSTGRNSPLHF. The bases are TGTGCCAGCAGCTCCACAGGGAGAAATTCACCCCTCCACTTT. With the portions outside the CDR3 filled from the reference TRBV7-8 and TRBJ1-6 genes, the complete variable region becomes GAGVSQSPRYKVAKRGQDVALRCDPISGHVSLFWYQQALGQGPEFLTYFQNEAQLDKSGLPSDRFFAERPEGSVSTLKIQRTQQEDSAVYLCASSSTGRNSPLHFGNGTRLTVT.